This T cell receptor (beta chain) was obtained from a study of cytomegalovirus exposure and HLA in healthy donors. About the study: The roughly 120 million unique TCR beta sequences, from about 170 million T cells, were found by an earlier analysis.

PCR used 60 Vbeta primers and 13 Jbeta primers. Sequencing was performed with immunoSEQ multiplex PCR; in TCRdb, only in-frame clones are kept and a portion is missing. This sample has 200,000 or so clones; roughly 84% occur once, and the top ten carry 0.2% to 0.3%. Note on this clone: Its target is unknown.

CDR1 and CDR2 (germline): SGHRS, YFSETQ. The CDR3 runs 15 residues. Trimming shortened V by 5 bases and J by 1 base, and 12 bases separated the two germline ends. Whole-study results and caveats: A later analysis appeared to link common viral pathogens to several of the most significant clusters. Available immune exposure information was restricted to CMV serostatus only.

This rearrangement joins TRBV5-1 to TRBJ2-2; weak D call: TRBD1 (6 bases). The sequence came from a girl under two years old in good health and CMV-seronegative. Material: PBMCs. The CDR3 protein is CASRVQGLNTGELFF. The DNA of the CDR3 is TGCGCCAGCAGGGTACAGGGCTTGAACACCGGGGAGCTGTTTTTT.